A single sample gave rise to the 5 T cell receptor beta chains below, sequenced in a study of T cells in Graves' hyperthyroidism and ophthalmopathy. What was amplified from RNA transcripts were TCR beta CDR3 regions. HTBI primers were used for first-round RT-PCR of the TCR CDR3. From the multiplex PCR reads, TCRdb called clonotypes with MiXCR, one entry per CDR3 protein. The profile shows hundreds of thousands of distinct CDR3 sequences, 14% of them singletons. Specimen: blood. The receptors come from a woman aged 45-59 years with Graves' ophthalmopathy.

Only a few counts were recorded for this clonotype. The chain has TRBV12-3 or TRBV12-4 and TRBJ1-4; D unresolved. The CDR3 covers 20 residues. Trimming stripped 4 bases from V and 0 bases from J, with 24 bases between. In nucleotides, the CDR3 is TGTGCCAGCAGTTACTCCCACCAGGACCAGATTTTTGCAACTAATGAAAAACTGTTTTTT. It yields the protein CASSYSHQDQIFATNEKLFF.

This rearrangement joins TRBV12-3 or TRBV12-4 to TRBJ2-5, with TRBD2 identical over 9 bases. This CDR3 is built from 15 residues. Germline trimming cut 3 bases from V and 3 bases from J; bases unmatched to any gene: 5. The CDR3 is CASSFMGGGEETQYF. For the CDR3, the DNA is TGTGCCAGCAGTTTTATGGGCGGGGGGGAAGAGACCCAGTACTTC.

This clonotype was observed many times. The chain couples TRBV20-1 to TRBJ2-1; TRBD2 is a possible D gene (6 bases). Germline V CDR1 and CDR2: DFQATT, SNEGSKA (reference sequence). V gave up 5 bases and J gave up 8 bases, with 16 bases separating them. The CDR3 length is 13 residues. The chain's CDR3 is CSAAPTRPDEQFF. CDR3 bases: TGCAGTGCTGCCCCGACTAGACCCGATGAGCAGTTCTTC.

This clonotype was picked up many times. The rearrangement joins TRBV20-1 to TRBJ2-7; D unclear. The CDR3 length is 14 residues. Germline V gives CDR1 DFQATT, CDR2 SNEGSKA (reference sequence). The ends were cut back, 3 bases at V and 0 bases at J, with 12 bases in the middle. The CDR3 DNA reads TGCAGTGCTAGTTCCAGTCTAAACTCCTACGAGCAGTACTTC. Translated, it gives CSASSSLNSYEQYF.

This clonotype was counted many times. V and J are TRBV28 and TRBJ1-4, with 7 bases identical to TRBD1. The length of the CDR3 is 14 residues. Per the germline V gene, CDR1 is MDHEN and CDR2 is SYDVKM. V lost 5 bases, J lost 8 bases, and 8 bases stayed unmatched. The CDR3 region is CASSHGTVGEKLFF. CDR3 sequence (DNA): TGTGCCAGCAGTCACGGGACAGTGGGGGAAAAACTGTTTTTT.